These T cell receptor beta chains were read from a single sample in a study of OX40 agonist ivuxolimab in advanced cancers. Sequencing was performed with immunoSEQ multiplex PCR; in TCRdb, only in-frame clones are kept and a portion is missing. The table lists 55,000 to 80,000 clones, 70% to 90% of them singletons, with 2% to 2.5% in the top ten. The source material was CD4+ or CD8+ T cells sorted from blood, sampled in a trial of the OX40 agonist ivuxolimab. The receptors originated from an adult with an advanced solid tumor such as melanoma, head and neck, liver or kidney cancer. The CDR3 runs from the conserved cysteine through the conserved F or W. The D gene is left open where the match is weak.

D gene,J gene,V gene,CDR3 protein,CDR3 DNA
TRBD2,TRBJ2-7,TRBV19,CASSRGDTYEQYF,TGTGCCAGTAGTCGGGGGGATACCTACGAGCAGTACTTC
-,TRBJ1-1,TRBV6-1,CASPGAVNTEAFF,TGTGCCAGCCCTGGGGCGGTGAACACTGAAGCTTTCTTT
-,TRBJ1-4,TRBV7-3,CVGRNEKLFF,TGTGTAGGCAGGAATGAAAAACTGTTTTTT
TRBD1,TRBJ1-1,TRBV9,CASSGGTGRNTEAFF,TGTGCCAGCAGCGGGGGGACAGGGAGAAACACTGAAGCTTTCTTT
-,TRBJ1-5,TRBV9,CASSQDPRVNQPQHF,TGTGCCAGCAGCCAGGACCCACGGGTTAATCAGCCCCAGCATTTT
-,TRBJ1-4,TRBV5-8,CASSSGTHFRGEKLFF,TGTGCCAGCAGCTCCGGGACCCATTTTCGTGGGGAAAAACTGTTTTTT
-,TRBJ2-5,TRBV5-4,CASSLDSTQETQYF,TGTGCCAGCAGCTTAGACAGTACGCAAGAGACCCAGTACTTC
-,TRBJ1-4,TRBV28,CASSLSPNKEKLFF,TGTGCCAGCAGTTTAAGCCCAAACAAGGAAAAACTGTTTTTT
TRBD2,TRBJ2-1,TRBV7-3,CASSLSGGYNEQFF,TGTGCCAGCAGCCTAAGCGGGGGTTACAATGAGCAGTTCTTC
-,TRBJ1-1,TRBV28,CASRGGEHIEAFF,TGTGCCAGCAGGGGGGGGGAACACATTGAAGCTTTCTTT
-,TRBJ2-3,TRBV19,CASSMKRTSTDTQYF,TGTGCCAGTAGTATGAAGCGGACTAGCACAGATACGCAGTATTTT
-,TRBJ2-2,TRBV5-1,CASSLALDSYTGELFF,TGCGCCAGCAGCTTGGCCCTCGACAGTTACACCGGGGAGCTGTTTTTT
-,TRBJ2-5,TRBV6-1,CATVLETTETQYF,TGTGCCACTGTTCTGGAGACAACGGAGACCCAGTACTTC
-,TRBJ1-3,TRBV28,CASSLPSGNTIYF,TGTGCCAGCAGTTTGCCTTCTGGAAACACCATATATTTT